A single T cell receptor beta chain is shown here with its context. Its antigen remains undetermined. No qualities accompany the bases; no much larger clone lies one base away. In Seattle, one collaborating source enrolled patients while the infection was active and tracked those patients longitudinally over the course of disease. Each collaborating institution followed its own protocols to collect whole blood in K2EDTA tubes. For TCRbeta analysis, collaborators shipped samples as frozen whole blood, isolated PBMCs, or DNA extracted from either of those sample types. This record comes from a study of blood T cell repertoires in COVID-19 (dated by TCRdb to between 2020 and 2021). For the study in its entirety: Samples from collaborators originated in the United States, Italy and Spain and spanned both the acute and convalescent phases of COVID-19. The repertoires were released in a freely available public database intended as a resource for research on the immune response to SARS-CoV-2. A de-identified subject ID, COVID-19 status, age in years and sex were almost always included in the sample metadata. HLA class I and class II types, where available, came from metadata supplied by the sample provider rather than from assay-based typing. Samples came from the ongoing ImmuneRACE study (first 160 participants) plus 1,254 subjects from 6 global collaborators. The prospective study material was composed of cDNA or gDNA derived from T cells, B-cell-depleted T cells, or PBMCs. The dataset comprised deeply sampled blood TCRbeta repertoires from subjects exposed to, actively infected with, or recovered from COVID-19.

Measured from the cysteine to the phenylalanine, the CDR3 is 16 residues long. Here the CDR3 DNA is all that survives: 48 bases in frame from base 1. The germline V gene (reference sequence) sets CDR1 to MNHNY and CDR2 to SVGAGI. The germline V and J ends show losses of 0 bases and 6 bases respectively, and no gene match explains 8 bases of the junction. TCRbeta CDR3 regions were amplified from genomic DNA using the immunoSEQ Assay, a bias-controlled multiplex PCR. The source study handled its data this way. Nucleated cell counts per sample were estimated from amplification of reference gene primers within the assay. Sequence reads were collapsed and filtered to measure the absolute abundance of every unique TCRbeta CDR3 rearrangement. For each sample, productive Simpson clonality was calculated as the square root of Simpson's diversity index across productive rearrangements. TCRdb re-hosts the immuneACCESS table, in-frame sequences only. Its copies lack some clones; in the studies checked, an unresolved V gene accounts for under half of them, and the cause for the rest is not known. V and J calls and clone size follow that table, whereas D and trimming were derived from the DNA. The sample profile shows under 250,000 clones; about 88% of them were found once. Over 15% of the sample lies in the top ten.

The research as a whole found: Clinical and demographic metadata were provided uncurated, with the amount varying by source and participant.

The sequence came from a man aged 45 to 65 with COVID-19, enrolled during active disease. The sequence joins TRBV6-6 to TRBJ1-1; 9 central bases correspond to TRBD1. The sequencing input was peripheral blood. At the DNA level, the sequence is TGTGCCAGCAGTTACTCTAGGACAGGGGTGGAACCTGAAGCTTTCTTT. It codes for CASSYSRTGVEPEAFF.